A single sample gave rise to the 17 T cell receptor beta chains below, sequenced in a study of shared clonotypes between healthy human individuals (dated by TCRdb to the early 2020s). The receptor library was made with the immunoSEQ multiplex PCR assay. TCRdb carries this immuneACCESS record with in-frame sequences only. Its versions omit some clonotypes, under half of them owing to an unresolved V gene in the studies checked, with the rest unexplained. The sample data list about 530,000 clones, and about 75% of these were observed just once. Roughly an eighth of the sample is held by the ten biggest clonotypes. The specimen was PBMCs. These TCRs come from a woman aged 40 to 50 in good health. Some clones in this sample may be carry-over from other donors' samples.

The gene calls are TRBV7-9 and TRBJ2-3; 8 bases map to TRBD2. The V and J ends lost 5 bases and 4 bases, in that order; junction bases with no gene match: 8. CDR3 length: 15 amino acids. Germline V gene lookup returns CDR1 SEHNR and CDR2 FQNEAQ (reference sequence). CDR3 amino acids: CASSQPSGRADTQYF. The CDR3 nucleotides are TGTGCCAGCAGCCAACCCAGCGGGAGAGCAGATACGCAGTATTTT.

This chain uses TRBV7-2 with TRBJ2-1; TRBD2 is a possible D gene (7 bases). This CDR3 is 14 amino acids long. V lost 3 bases to trimming and J lost 5 bases, with 11 bases between them. From germline, CDR1 is SGHTA and CDR2 FQGNSA. The CDR3 here is CASSFRGGHNEQFF. CDR3 bases: TGTGCCAGCAGCTTTAGGGGGGGGCACAATGAGCAGTTCTTC.

This clone appeared a few times. The chain employs TRBV5-6 and TRBJ1-4; the D is unclear. Between the trimmed V and J ends, which lost 4 bases and 6 bases, there was a span of 13 bases. From germline, CDR1 is SGHDT and CDR2 YYEEEE. The CDR3 is 14 residues long. CDR3 amino acids: CASSLDNSYEKLFF. As DNA, the CDR3 is TGTGCCAGCAGCCTAGACAACAGTTATGAAAAACTGTTTTTT.

In its sample, this clone was seen many times. V usage is TRBV5-1 and J usage is TRBJ2-7; the D gene is possibly TRBD2 (5 bases). V was trimmed by 4 bases and J by 6 bases, leaving 8 bases between them. CDR1 and CDR2 (germline): SGHRS, YFSETQ. CDR3 size: 11 residues. CDR3 sequence: CASSAGVEQYF. In nucleotides, the CDR3 is TGCGCCAGCAGCGCCGGGGTCGAGCAGTACTTC.

V is TRBV5-1 and J is TRBJ2-3; TRBD2 matches 7 bases. The length of the CDR3 is 13 residues. Germline V gene data show CDR1 as SGHRS and CDR2 as YFSETQ. V lost 4 bases to trimming and J lost 6 bases; unmatched junction nucleotides: 5. CDR3 bases: TGCGCCAGCAGCCCGGGGGGTCTGGATACGCAGTATTTT. Translation gives CASSPGGLDTQYF.

The genes are TRBV7-2 and TRBJ2-7; TRBD1 matches 9 bases. Looked up from germline, CDR1 is SGHTA and CDR2 is FQGNSA. After removal of 5 bases from V and 0 bases from J, the junction contained 5 bases not matched to a gene. The CDR3 covers 15 residues. CDR3 sequence: CASSAQGANSYEQYF. The CDR3 coding sequence is TGTGCCAGCAGCGCACAGGGGGCCAACTCCTACGAGCAGTACTTC.

The chain combines TRBV21-1 with TRBJ1-5. TRBV21-1 is listed as a pseudogene. The CDR3 has 17 amino acids. Here the CDR3 reads CASSKALRADSNQPQHF. CDR3 nucleotide sequence: TGTGCCAGCAGCAAAGCGCTTAGGGCGGATAGCAATCAGCCCCAGCATTTT.

DNA for the CDR3: TGTGCCAGCAGCGCGCCCCCCGTGGAGACCCAGTACTTC. This codes for CASSAPPVETQYF. This rearrangement joins TRBV7-3 to TRBJ2-5; D unresolved. This CDR3 has 13 residues. V was pared by 5 bases and J by 5 bases, with 12 bases between. Germline assignment: CDR1 SGHTA and CDR2 FQGTGA.

The chain carries TRBV5-6 and TRBJ1-5; tentatively, D is TRBD1 (5 bases). CDR3 length: 14 residues. The V gene's germline CDR1 is SGHDT and CDR2 YYEEEE. Trimming took 2 bases from V and 1 from J, leaving 7 bases between them. The CDR3 protein is CASSLQASNQPQHF. CDR3 coding DNA: TGTGCCAGCAGCTTACAGGCCAGCAATCAGCCCCAGCATTTT.

This chain uses TRBV28 with TRBJ2-7; D uncertain. The germline gives CDR1 MDHEN, CDR2 SYDVKM. V lost 8 bases and J 3 bases, leaving 11 bases between the germline ends. This CDR3 is 12 amino acids long. The CDR3 is CASQNLVYEQYF. CDR3 in DNA: TGTGCCAGCCAGAACCTAGTCTACGAGCAGTACTTC.

The chain is built from TRBV7-9 and TRBJ1-3, with D uncertain. V was trimmed by 4 bases and J by 0 bases, leaving 13 bases between them. Germline V gene lookup returns CDR1 SEHNR and CDR2 FQNEAQ (reference sequence). The CDR3 has 16 residues. CDR3 in DNA: TGTGCCAGCAGCTCCATCAGGCCCTACTCTGGAAACACCATATATTTT. Residues: CASSSIRPYSGNTIYF.

The gene calls are TRBV19 and TRBJ2-1; D may be TRBD2 (6 bases). V lost 5 bases to trimming and J lost 12 bases, with 17 bases between them. Germline CDR1 and CDR2: LNHDA and SQIVND (reference sequence). The CDR3 loop spans 13 amino acids. The CDR3 bases are TGTGCCAGTAGTCGGGACTTCGGAGTAGTGCAGTTCTTC. Amino acids: CASSRDFGVVQFF.

This clone was seen only a few times. V usage is TRBV14 and J usage is TRBJ2-2; D is uncertain. Germline V lookup: CDR1 SGHDN, CDR2 FVKESK. V was pared by 0 bases and J by 7 bases, with 12 bases between. CDR3 length equals 15 residues. CDR3 DNA sequence: TGTGCCAGCAGCCAAGACCAGCCTTTGGGCGGGGAGCTGTTTTTT. As protein: CASSQDQPLGGELFF.

The sample holds one count of this clone. V usage is TRBV11-2 and J usage is TRBJ2-7; 9 bases are a match to TRBD1. The CDR3 is 15 residues long. The V gene's germline CDR1 is SGHAT and CDR2 FQNNGV. The V gene end was trimmed by 1 base and the J gene end by 3 bases; junction bases not matched to a gene: 4. In nucleotides, the CDR3 is TGTGCCAGCAGCTTAGGCTGGACAGGGGACTACGAGCAGTACTTC. It encodes CASSLGWTGDYEQYF.

This clone has a handful of counts. The chain employs TRBV5-1 and TRBJ2-1, with TRBD2 matching 9 bases. V shed 4 bases, J shed 5 bases, and the junction held 4 bases outside the gene matches. CDR1 SGHRS and CDR2 YFSETQ come from the germline V gene. The CDR3 extends over 14 amino acids. DNA of the CDR3: TGCGCCAGCAGCCAGGGACTAGCTAACAATGAGCAGTTCTTC. This encodes CASSQGLANNEQFF.

The chain links TRBV11-2 to TRBJ2-1; D is undetermined. The CDR3 loop spans 18 amino acids. Germline V gives CDR1 SGHAT, CDR2 FQNNGV. The V gene lost 1 base and the J gene lost 0 bases, with 16 bases spanning the gap. CDR3 residues: CASSLVPDRISSYNEQFF. For the CDR3, the DNA is TGTGCCAGCAGCTTAGTTCCGGACCGGATTAGCTCCTACAATGAGCAGTTCTTC.

Worth noting for this clone: This may be a read error, as it is one base from a much larger clone. Different DNA sequences within this sample yield the same CDR3. The chain carries TRBV29-1 and TRBJ2-2; 8 nucleotides align to TRBD2. Germline values: CDR1 SQVTM, CDR2 ANQGSEA. Unmatched junction bases numbered 9, after V lost 6 bases and J lost 6 bases. The CDR3 loop spans 14 amino acids. CDR3 amino acids: CSVVAGGLPGELFF. The CDR3 nucleotides read TGCAGCGTGGTGGCGGGAGGACTGCCCGGGGAGCTGTTTTTT.